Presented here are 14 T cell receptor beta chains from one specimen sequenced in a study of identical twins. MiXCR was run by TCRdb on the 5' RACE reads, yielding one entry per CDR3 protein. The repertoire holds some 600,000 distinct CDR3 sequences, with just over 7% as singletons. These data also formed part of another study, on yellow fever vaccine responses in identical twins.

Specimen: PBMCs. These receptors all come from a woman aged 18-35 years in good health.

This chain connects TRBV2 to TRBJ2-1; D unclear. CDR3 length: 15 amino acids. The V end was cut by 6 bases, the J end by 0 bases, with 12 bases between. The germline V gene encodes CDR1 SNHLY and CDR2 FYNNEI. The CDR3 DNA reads TGTGCCAGCAGGAGCGACCGGAGCTCCTACAATGAGCAGTTCTTC. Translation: CASRSDRSSYNEQFF.

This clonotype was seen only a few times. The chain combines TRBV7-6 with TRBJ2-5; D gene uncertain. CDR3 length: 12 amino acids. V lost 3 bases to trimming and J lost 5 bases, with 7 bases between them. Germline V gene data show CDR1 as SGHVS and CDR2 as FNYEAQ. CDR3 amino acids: CASSFGDETQYF. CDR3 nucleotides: TGTGCCAGCAGCTTTGGTGATGAGACCCAGTACTTC.

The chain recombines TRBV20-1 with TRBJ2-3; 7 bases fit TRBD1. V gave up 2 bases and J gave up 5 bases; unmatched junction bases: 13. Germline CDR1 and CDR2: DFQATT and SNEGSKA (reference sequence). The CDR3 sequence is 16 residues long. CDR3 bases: TGCAGTGCTAGACACCCTCGGACAGGTGCGATAGATACGCAGTATTTT. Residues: CSARHPRTGAIDTQYF.

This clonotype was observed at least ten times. The DNA of the CDR3 is TGTGCCAGCAGCCAAACAGGGGGCATCACCGGGGAGCTGTTTTTT. Translating it yields CASSQTGGITGELFF. The rearrangement uses TRBV7-9 and TRBJ2-2; 9 nucleotides line up with TRBD1. Germline lookup yields CDR1 SEHNR and CDR2 FQNEAQ (reference sequence). The CDR3 is 15 amino acids. After removal of 5 bases from V and 4 bases from J, the junction contained 5 bases not matched to a gene.

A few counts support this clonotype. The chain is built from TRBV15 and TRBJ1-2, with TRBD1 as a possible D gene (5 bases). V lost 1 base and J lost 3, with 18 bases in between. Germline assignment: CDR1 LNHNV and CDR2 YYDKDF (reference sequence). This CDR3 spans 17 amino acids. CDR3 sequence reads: CATSRVSPLQGDYGYTF. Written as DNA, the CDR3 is TGTGCCACCAGCAGAGTTTCCCCTCTTCAGGGTGACTATGGCTACACCTTC.

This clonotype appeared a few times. The CDR3, as DNA: TGTGCCAGCAGCTTTTCAGGGGGCAGGTACCACTACGAGCAGTACGTC. Amino acid sequence: CASSFSGGRYHYEQYV. The chain couples TRBV7-9 to TRBJ2-7; 8 nucleotides align to TRBD1. There are 16 residues in the CDR3. V was pared by 3 bases and J by 3 bases, with 10 bases of the junction left unmatched. Germline V gene lookup returns CDR1 SEHNR and CDR2 FQNEAQ (reference sequence).

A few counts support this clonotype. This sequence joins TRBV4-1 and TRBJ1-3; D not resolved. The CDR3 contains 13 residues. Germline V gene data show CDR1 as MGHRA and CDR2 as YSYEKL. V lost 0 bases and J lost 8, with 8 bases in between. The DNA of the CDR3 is TGCGCCAGCAGCCAAGAGGAGGAGCACACCATATATTTT. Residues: CASSQEEEHTIYF.

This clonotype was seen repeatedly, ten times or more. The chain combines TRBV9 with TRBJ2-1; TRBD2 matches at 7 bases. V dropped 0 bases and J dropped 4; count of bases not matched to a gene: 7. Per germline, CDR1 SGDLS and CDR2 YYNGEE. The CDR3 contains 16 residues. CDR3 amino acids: CASSVAGLAEYNEQFF. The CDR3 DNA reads TGTGCCAGCAGCGTAGCCGGGCTAGCGGAATACAATGAGCAGTTCTTC.

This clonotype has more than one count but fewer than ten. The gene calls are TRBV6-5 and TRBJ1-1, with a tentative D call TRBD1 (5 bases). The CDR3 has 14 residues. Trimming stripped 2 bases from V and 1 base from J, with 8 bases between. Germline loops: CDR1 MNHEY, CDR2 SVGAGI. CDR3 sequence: CASSYQGQNTEAFF. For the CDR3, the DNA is TGTGCCAGCAGTTACCAGGGTCAGAACACTGAAGCTTTCTTT.

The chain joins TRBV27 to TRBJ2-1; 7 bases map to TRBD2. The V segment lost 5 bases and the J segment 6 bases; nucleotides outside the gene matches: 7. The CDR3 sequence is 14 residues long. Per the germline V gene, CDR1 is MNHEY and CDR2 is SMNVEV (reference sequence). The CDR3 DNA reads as TGTGCCAGCAGTGGGGCTAGCGGAATCAATGAGCAGTTCTTC. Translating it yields CASSGASGINEQFF.

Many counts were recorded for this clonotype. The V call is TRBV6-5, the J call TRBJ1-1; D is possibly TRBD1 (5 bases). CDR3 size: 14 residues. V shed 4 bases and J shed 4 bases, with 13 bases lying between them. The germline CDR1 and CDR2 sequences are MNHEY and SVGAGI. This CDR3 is CASSLGGGATEAFF. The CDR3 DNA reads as TGTGCCAGCAGTTTGGGAGGTGGGGCCACTGAAGCTTTCTTT.

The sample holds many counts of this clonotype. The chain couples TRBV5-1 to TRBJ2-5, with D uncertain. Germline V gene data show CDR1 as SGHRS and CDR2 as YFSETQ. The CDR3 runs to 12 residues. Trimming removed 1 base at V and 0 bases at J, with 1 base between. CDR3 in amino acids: CASSLNQETQYF. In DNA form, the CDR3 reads TGCGCCAGCAGCTTGAACCAAGAGACCCAGTACTTC.

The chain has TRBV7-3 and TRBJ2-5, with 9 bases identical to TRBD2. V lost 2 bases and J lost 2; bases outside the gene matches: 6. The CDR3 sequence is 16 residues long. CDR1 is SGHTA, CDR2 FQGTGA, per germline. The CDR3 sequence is CASSLGVSGGQETQYF. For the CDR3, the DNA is TGTGCCAGCAGCTTAGGTGTTAGCGGGGGACAAGAGACCCAGTACTTC.

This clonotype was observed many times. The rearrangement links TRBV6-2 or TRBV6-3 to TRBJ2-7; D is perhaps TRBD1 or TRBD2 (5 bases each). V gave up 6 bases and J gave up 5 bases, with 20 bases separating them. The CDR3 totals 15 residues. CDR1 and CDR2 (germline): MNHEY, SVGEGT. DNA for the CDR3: TGTGCCAGCAGCTTTGCCGGGACCCCAATGGACGAGCAGTACTTC. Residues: CASSFAGTPMDEQYF.